This T cell receptor beta chain is drawn from a study of blood T cell repertoires in COVID-19. In the study overall: PBMCs, B-cell-depleted T cells, or T cells were the source of the cDNA or gDNA that made up the material.

The table came from immunoSEQ multiplex PCR; TCRdb's copy has only in-frame clones and leaves some out. The table lists roughly 150,000 clones, approximately 80% of them singletons, with about 8% in the top ten. In assigning cohorts, the study relied on participant-reported clinical history. Germline CDR1 reads LGHNA; CDR2 reads YNFKEQ. This CDR3 region has 16 residues. Germline trimming cut 0 bases from V and 6 bases from J; bases unmatched to any gene: 7. The sequence derives from a woman aged 45 to 65 who had recovered from COVID-19. Material for sequencing was PBMCs or T cells enriched from blood (not recorded which). The gene calls are TRBV4-2 and TRBJ1-5; the match to TRBD1 covers 8 bases. CDR3 DNA: TGTGCCAGCAGCCAAGATCCGACAGGGGTAGGTCAGCCCCAGCATTTT. Encoded protein: CASSQDPTGVGQPQHF.